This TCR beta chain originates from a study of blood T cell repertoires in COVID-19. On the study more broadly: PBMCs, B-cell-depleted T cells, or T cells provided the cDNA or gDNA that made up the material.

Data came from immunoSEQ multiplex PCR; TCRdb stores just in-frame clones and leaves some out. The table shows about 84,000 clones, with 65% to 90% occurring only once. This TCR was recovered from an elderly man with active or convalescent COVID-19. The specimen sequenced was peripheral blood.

In DNA form, the CDR3 reads TGCGCCAGCAGTTCTACAGGGGCGAACACTGAAGCTTTCTTT. Translating it yields CASSSTGANTEAFF. The chain is built from TRBV5-1 and TRBJ1-1; 7 bases are shared with TRBD1. This CDR3 has 14 amino acids. CDR1 and CDR2 from the germline V gene are SGHRS and YFSETQ. V trimming: 5 bases; J trimming: 1 base; junction bases outside the gene matches: 5.